The source of this T cell receptor (beta chain) is a study of T cell changes during pregnancy in multiple sclerosis (dated by TCRdb to between 2018 and 2021). Background for the entire study: The study examined how the T cell repertoire changed over the course of pregnancy in women with multiple sclerosis.

The protocol used for the library was the immunoSEQ multiplex PCR assay. Imported from immuneACCESS, the table was reduced by TCRdb to in-frame sequences with V and J called. These copies leave out some clones; in studies compared against another copy, an unresolved V gene accounts for under half, and the cause of the remainder is not known. The sample table holds around 97,000 clones, of which about 90% were seen once. The ten largest account for 0.75% to 0.95% of the sample. About this clone: The antigen it recognizes is unknown. Within one base of it there is no much larger clone, and no base qualities were kept.

This specimen was peripheral blood, taken after pregnancy. This clonotype originated in a female donor with multiple sclerosis, enrolled in a pregnancy study.

The sequence in DNA is TGTGCCTGGCAACAGGGGTACGAGCAGTACTTC. This gives the protein CAWQQGYEQYF. This chain joins TRBV30 to TRBJ2-7, with 7 central nucleotides matching TRBD1. Trimming removed 5 bases from V and 4 bases from J; the gene matches leave 2 bases unexplained. The germline V gene (reference sequence) provides CDR1 GTSNPN and CDR2 SVGIG. Including cysteine and phenylalanine, the CDR3 has 11 amino acids. Kept here is only the CDR3 DNA, which spans 33 bases and is read in frame from base 1.